This is a list of T cell receptor beta chains from one sample in a study of blood T cell repertoires in COVID-19. The method was immunoSEQ multiplex PCR; TCRdb's version includes in-frame clones alone and lacks a portion of them. Here the sample spans some 360,000 clones, approximately 89% being singletons. Sequencing was performed on peripheral blood. These receptors all come from a woman aged 55-75 years with COVID-19, enrolled during active disease. CDR3s leave out the opening cysteine and the closing phenylalanine or tryptophan. Each record gives: D gene, V gene, J gene, CDR3 protein. A D gene is named only where the DNA matches it firmly.

TRBD1	TRBV29-1	TRBJ1-5	SVGDRDQPQH
.	TRBV5-6	TRBJ1-3	ASRKRGTGNTIY
TRBD2	TRBV5-8	TRBJ2-3	ASSPWGGTVTDTQY
TRBD1	TRBV10-3	TRBJ1-1	AISESGDRGPAF
.	TRBV5-1	TRBJ1-1	ASNGGMNTEAF
TRBD1	TRBV2	TRBJ1-1	ASSSDRELGSDTEAF
.	TRBV12-3/TRBV12-4	TRBJ1-2	ASSWDNNYGYT
.	TRBV3-1/TRBV3-2	TRBJ2-4	ASSQGWRNIQY
TRBD2	TRBV28	TRBJ2-7	ASTPGGSGEQY
TRBD1	TRBV5-1	TRBJ1-1	ASSLDLTGATEAF
.	TRBV27	TRBJ2-2	ASSPDHRELF
.	TRBV21-1	TRBJ1-4	ASSKMSPPWGDEKLF
.	TRBV27	TRBJ1-2	ASSLGQTPKISGYT
TRBD1	TRBV28	TRBJ1-5	ASRRTGGANQPQH
.	TRBV2	TRBJ1-1	ASIKGEEAF
.	TRBV9	TRBJ1-2	ASSPTGTLSGYT
.	TRBV7-9	TRBJ1-1	ASSPQGSTNTEAF
.	TRBV18	TRBJ1-6	ASSQGVFNSPLH
TRBD1	TRBV9	TRBJ1-2	ASSGQGWNGYT
.	TRBV25-1	TRBJ2-3	ASSDPSETDTQY
TRBD1	TRBV10-3	TRBJ1-6	AIGNDRAGSPLH
TRBD1	TRBV7-3	TRBJ1-1	ASSLAGQGTEAF
TRBD1	TRBV7-8	TRBJ1-5	ASSLRGDHRQGFFDQPQH
TRBD2	TRBV9	TRBJ2-5	ASSVRLAGAQETQY
TRBD1	TRBV5-6	TRBJ2-7	ASSRTGAYYEQY
.	TRBV2	TRBJ1-5	ASSGQGFYQPQH